This T cell receptor beta chain was profiled in a study of brain T cells in children with intractable seizures. Notes on the study in general: Pre-surgery blood may have been undersampled, hiding some clones.

This clone was seen more than once but under ten times. Its specificity is not known. The protocol was immunoSEQ multiplex PCR, while the TCRdb copy is restricted to in-frame clones and leaves out a portion. The table has 110,000 or so clones, 94% seen once. Germline CDR1 reads SNHLY; CDR2 reads FYNNEI. The germline V and J ends were trimmed by 7 bases and 7 bases, with 13 bases remaining between them. This CDR3 contains 12 residues. Surgery cases with the highest brain T cell transcript signatures were chosen for sequencing. Patients received at least one anti-epileptic drug before surgery. The chain uses TRBV2 and TRBJ1-1; tentative D call: TRBD1 (5 bases). The specimen was peripheral blood, collected at surgery. This TCR came from a boy younger than two with hemimegalencephaly and intractable seizures. CDR3 residues: CASKGPAIEAFF. The CDR3 DNA follows: TGTGCCAGCAAGGGGCCAGCTATTGAAGCTTTCTTT.